These 15 T cell receptor beta chains were sequenced from one sample in a study of blood T cells in healthy people across ages. Combining a sample-barcoded 5' primer with a J-beta primer mix, a second PCR ran for 7 to 11 cycles. TCRdb fed the 5' RACE reads into MiXCR, producing one record per CDR3 protein. The table includes roughly 800,000 distinct CDR3 sequences, roughly 64% detected once. Material for sequencing was blood. Every receptor here comes from a young man in good health.

This clonotype occurred many times. The V and J genes are TRBV7-9 and TRBJ1-2, with D uncertain. This CDR3 comprises 11 residues. The V gene's germline CDR1 is SEHNR and CDR2 FQNEAQ (reference sequence). The V end lost 0 bases, the J end lost 8 bases, and 4 bases lay between the germline ends. CDR3 residues: CASSLAYGYTF. The DNA for the CDR3 is TGTGCCAGCAGCTTAGCTTACGGCTACACCTTC.

With respect to this clonotype: A read error is possible here, since a much larger clone lies one base away. The chain uses TRBV20-1 and TRBJ1-2; weak D call: TRBD1 (5 bases). Germline CDR1 and CDR2: DFQATT and SNEGSKA (reference sequence). The CDR3 loop spans 14 amino acids. The DNA of the CDR3 is TGCAGTGCTAGTCGGGACCGGGACGCAGGTGGCTACGCCTTC. It specifies CSASRDRDAGGYAF.

V is TRBV7-2 and J is TRBJ2-7; D remains unclear. The V and J ends lost 4 bases and 0 bases respectively, with 10 bases between them. Per germline, CDR1 SGHTA and CDR2 FQGNSA. The CDR3 spans 14 residues. As DNA, the CDR3 is TGTGCCAGCAGCTCCGAGAGGCGCTCCTACGAGCAGTACTTC. Translation gives CASSSERRSYEQYF. The full variable domain, its missing parts supplied by reference TRBV7-2 and TRBJ2-7, is GAGVSQSPSNKVTEKGKDVELRCDPISGHTALYWYRQSLGQGLEFLIYFQGNSAPDKSGLPSDRFSAERTGGSVSTLTIQRTQQEDSAVYLCASSSERRSYEQYFGPGTRLTVT.

A single count supports this clonotype. This sequence joins TRBV24-1 and TRBJ2-3, with TRBD1 identical over 7 bases. This CDR3 contains 13 residues. Per germline, CDR1 KGHDR and CDR2 SFDVKD. The V gene end was trimmed by 9 bases and the J gene end by 2 bases; junction bases not matched to a gene: 4. The CDR3 region is CATEGQDTDTQYF. CDR3 in DNA: TGTGCCACCGAAGGACAGGACACAGATACGCAGTATTTT.

The chain carries TRBV29-1 and TRBJ2-1; D perhaps matches TRBD1 (6 bases). V was shortened by 6 bases and J by 13 bases, with 25 bases between the two germline ends. The germline V gene has CDR1 SQVTM and CDR2 ANQGSEA. This CDR3 is 14 amino acids long. CDR3 DNA sequence: TGCAGCGTCTTAAGCCGGGACACCCAAGAGACCCAGTTCTTC. It encodes CSVLSRDTQETQFF.

For this clonotype: Its ends do not fully match the called genes, so a read error is possible. The chain employs TRBV25-1 and TRBJ2-1, with 7 positions matching TRBD1. The J call is doubtful: the DNA matches TRBJ2-7 better. This CDR3 is built from 13 residues. Germline assignment: CDR1 MGHDK and CDR2 SYGVNS. For the CDR3, the DNA is TGTGCCAACAGTGGGGACAGCCACTACGAGCAGTACTTC. Translating it yields CANSGDSHYEQYF.

The chain recombines TRBV6-2 or TRBV6-3 with TRBJ1-2; TRBD1 matches 7 bases. Trimming took 6 bases from V and 9 from J; bases not matched to a gene: 10. The CDR3 consists of 13 residues. Germline V gives CDR1 MNHEY, CDR2 SVGEGT. The CDR3 DNA is TGTGCCAGCAGCTTCCGGACAGGATATAGCTACACCTTC. Amino acids: CASSFRTGYSYTF.

This chain uses TRBV20-1 with TRBJ2-1, with 7 nucleotides matching TRBD1. Germline-derived CDR1 and CDR2 are DFQATT and SNEGSKA (reference sequence). The V gene end was trimmed by 3 bases and the J gene end by 1 base; junction bases not matched to a gene: 6. This CDR3 has 15 residues. CDR3 amino acids: CSARRGPGSYNEQFF. CDR3 in DNA: TGCAGTGCTAGGAGGGGGCCCGGATCCTACAATGAGCAGTTCTTC.

This clonotype was recorded a few times. The chain carries TRBV20-1 and TRBJ2-5; D is unclear. Deletions cut 6 bases from V and 2 bases from J, with 16 bases between. The length of the CDR3 is 14 residues. The germline V gene has CDR1 DFQATT and CDR2 SNEGSKA (reference sequence). In DNA, the CDR3 is TGCAGTGCCACACGCCCCCCTGTACAAGAGACCCAGTACTTC. The encoded protein is CSATRPPVQETQYF.

V usage is TRBV13 and J usage is TRBJ1-1, with D possibly being TRBD1 (5 bases). The CDR3 is 12 residues long. V lost 4 bases, J lost 8 bases, and 11 bases lay in between. CDR1 is PRHDT and CDR2 is FYEKMQ in the germline V gene (reference sequence). CDR3 loop: CASSSGLGEAFF. CDR3 DNA: TGTGCCAGCAGCTCAGGGCTAGGAGAAGCTTTCTTT. Full variable domain (outside the CDR3, taken from reference TRBV13 and TRBJ1-1): AAGVIQSPRHLIKEKRETATLKCYPIPRHDTVYWYQQGPGQDPQFLISFYEKMQSDKGSIPDRFSAQQFSDYHSELNMSSLELGDSALYFCASSSGLGEAFFGQGTRLTVV.

This clonotype came up many times. The chain is built from TRBV7-2 and TRBJ2-3; D uncertain. Deletions cut 6 bases from V and 5 bases from J, with 6 bases between. This CDR3 has 11 residues. CDR1 SGHTA and CDR2 FQGNSA come from the germline V gene. CDR3 sequence: CASSLIDTQYF. DNA for the CDR3: TGTGCCAGCAGTTTAATAGATACGCAGTATTTT.

This clonotype was picked up one time. This chain links TRBV20-1 with TRBJ2-7; D is ambiguous. The J call could be wrong; TRBJ2-1 is a better fit for the DNA end. The CDR3 has 12 amino acids. Per the germline V gene, CDR1 is DFQATT and CDR2 is SNEGSKA (reference sequence). In DNA form, the CDR3 reads TGCAGTGCTAGAGATATTAGTTACGAGCAGTTCTTC. Translating it yields CSARDISYEQFF.

This clonotype was counted between two and nine times. The chain carries TRBV15 and TRBJ1-2; TRBD1 matches 10 bases. Germline CDR1 and CDR2: LNHNV and YYDKDF (reference sequence). This CDR3 region has 17 residues. After removal of 2 bases from V and 7 bases from J, the junction contained 13 bases not matched to a gene. The CDR3, as DNA: TGTGCCACCAGCAGACTCCCCTTCGGGGACAGGGGCGGTGGCTACACCTTC. Its protein is CATSRLPFGDRGGGYTF.

As DNA, the CDR3 is TGTGCCAGCAGTGACGACAGGGGGCCAGATACGCAGTATTTT. Its protein is CASSDDRGPDTQYF. The rearrangement joins TRBV25-1 to TRBJ2-3; 10 bases agree with TRBD1. The CDR3 length is 14 residues. With 3 bases clipped from V and 4 bases from J, the junction kept 1 base outside the gene matches. Germline V lookup: CDR1 MGHDK, CDR2 SYGVNS.

The chain is built from TRBV25-1 and TRBJ2-3; weak D call: TRBD1 (6 bases). The CDR3 has 13 residues. The V gene lost 5 bases and the J gene lost 6 bases, with 12 bases spanning the gap. Germline values: CDR1 MGHDK, CDR2 SYGVNS. The CDR3 here is CASSTGQADTQYF. As DNA, the CDR3 is TGTGCCAGCAGTACGGGACAAGCGGATACGCAGTATTTT.